This T cell receptor beta chain was retrieved from a study of OX40 agonist ivuxolimab in advanced cancers. Study-level information: Clinicians treated patients with ivuxolimab, an agonistic anti-OX40 (CD134) antibody. Previous treatment with anti-PD-1, anti-PD-L1 or anti-CTLA-4 therapy was allowed; less than 45% had received some.

Study observations and caveats: Compared with others, partial responders at 0.1-3.0 mg/kg displayed clonal expansion among the lowest.

Sampling of blood occurred at baseline, cycle 4 day 1, and cycle 7 day 1. Profiled with immunoSEQ multiplex PCR; TCRdb holds only in-frame clones, not every one. The table lists roughly 96,000 clones, approximately 84% of them singletons. About this clone itself: Its target is unknown.

Germline V gene sequence: CDR1 SNHLY, CDR2 FYNNEI. This CDR3 is 14 amino acids long. The V and J ends lost 10 bases and 2 bases, in that order; junction bases with no gene match: 5. The V and J genes are TRBV2 and TRBJ2-1; TRBD2 matches 10 bases. Sequenced material: CD4+ or CD8+ T cells sorted from blood, taken in a trial of the OX40 agonist ivuxolimab. This receptor was obtained from an adult with an advanced solid tumor such as melanoma, head and neck, liver or kidney cancer. This CDR3 reads CAIPSGGAYNEQFF. The CDR3 DNA reads as TGTGCCATCCCAAGCGGGGGGGCCTACAATGAGCAGTTCTTC. The full variable domain, completed using reference TRBV2 and TRBJ2-1, is EPEVTQTPSHQVTQMGQEVILRCVPISNHLYFYWYRQILGQKVEFLVSFYNNEISEKSEIFDDQFSVERPDGSNFTLKIRSTKLEDSAMYFCAIPSGGAYNEQFFGPGTRLTVL.